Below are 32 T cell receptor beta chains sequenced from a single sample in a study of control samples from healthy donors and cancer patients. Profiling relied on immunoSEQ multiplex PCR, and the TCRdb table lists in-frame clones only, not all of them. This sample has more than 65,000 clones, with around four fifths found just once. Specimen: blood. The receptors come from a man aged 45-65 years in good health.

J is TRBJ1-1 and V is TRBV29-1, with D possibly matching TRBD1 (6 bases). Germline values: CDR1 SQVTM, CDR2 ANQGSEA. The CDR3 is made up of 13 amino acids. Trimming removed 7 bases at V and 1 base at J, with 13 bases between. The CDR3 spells CSARVGQNTEAFF. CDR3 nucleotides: TGCAGCGCTCGAGTGGGACAGAACACTGAAGCTTTCTTT.

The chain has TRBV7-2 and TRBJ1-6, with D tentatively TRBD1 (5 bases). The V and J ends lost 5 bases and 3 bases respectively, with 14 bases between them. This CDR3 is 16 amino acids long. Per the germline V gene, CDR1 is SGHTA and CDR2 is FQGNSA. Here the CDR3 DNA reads TGTGCCAGCAGCCGTAACAGGATTGGCTATAATTCACCCCTCCACTTT. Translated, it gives CASSRNRIGYNSPLHF.

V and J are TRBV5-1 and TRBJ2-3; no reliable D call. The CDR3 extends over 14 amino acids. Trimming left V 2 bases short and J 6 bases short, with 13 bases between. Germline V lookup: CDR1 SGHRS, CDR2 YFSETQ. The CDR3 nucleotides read TGCGCCAGCAGCTTAAACACCCTATCGGATACGCAGTATTTT. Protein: CASSLNTLSDTQYF.

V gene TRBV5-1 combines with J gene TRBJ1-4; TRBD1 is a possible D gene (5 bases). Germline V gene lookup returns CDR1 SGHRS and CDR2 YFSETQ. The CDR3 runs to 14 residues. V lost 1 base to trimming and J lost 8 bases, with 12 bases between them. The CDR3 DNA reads TGCGCCAGCAGCTTGCGAGGGGAAGGGGAAAAACTGTTTTTT. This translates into CASSLRGEGEKLFF.

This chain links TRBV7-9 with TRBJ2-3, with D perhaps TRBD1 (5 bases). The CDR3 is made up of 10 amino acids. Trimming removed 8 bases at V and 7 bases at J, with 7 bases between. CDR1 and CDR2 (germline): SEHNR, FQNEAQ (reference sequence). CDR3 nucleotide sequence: TGTGCCAGCCAGGGCCATACGCAGTATTTT. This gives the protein CASQGHTQYF.

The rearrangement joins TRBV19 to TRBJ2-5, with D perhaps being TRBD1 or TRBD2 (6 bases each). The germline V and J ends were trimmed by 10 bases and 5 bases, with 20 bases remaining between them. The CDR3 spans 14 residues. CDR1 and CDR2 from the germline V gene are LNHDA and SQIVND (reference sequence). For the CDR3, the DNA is TGTGCCACCGGACTACAGGGTTCTATGGAGACCCAGTACTTC. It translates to CATGLQGSMETQYF.

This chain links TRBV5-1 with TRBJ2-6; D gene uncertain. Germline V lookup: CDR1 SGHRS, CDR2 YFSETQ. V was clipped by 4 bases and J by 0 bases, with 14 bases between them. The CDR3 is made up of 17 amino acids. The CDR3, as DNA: TGCGCCAGCAGCACCCACGACCGAAACTCTGGGGCCAACGTCCTGACTTTC. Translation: CASSTHDRNSGANVLTF.

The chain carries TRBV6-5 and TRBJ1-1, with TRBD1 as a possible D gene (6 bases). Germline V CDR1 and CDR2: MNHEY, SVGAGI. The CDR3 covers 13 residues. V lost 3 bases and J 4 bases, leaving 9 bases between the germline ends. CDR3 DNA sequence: TGTGCCAGCAGTTATGGCAGGGGCACTGAAGCTTTCTTT. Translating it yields CASSYGRGTEAFF.

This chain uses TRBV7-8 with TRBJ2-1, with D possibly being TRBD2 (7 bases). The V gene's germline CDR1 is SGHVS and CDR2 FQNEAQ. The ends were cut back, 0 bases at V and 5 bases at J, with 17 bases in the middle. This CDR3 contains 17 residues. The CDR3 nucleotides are TGTGCCAGCAGCTTAGCTGGTGGGCGGGGGCCGAACAATGAGCAGTTCTTC. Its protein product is CASSLAGGRGPNNEQFF.

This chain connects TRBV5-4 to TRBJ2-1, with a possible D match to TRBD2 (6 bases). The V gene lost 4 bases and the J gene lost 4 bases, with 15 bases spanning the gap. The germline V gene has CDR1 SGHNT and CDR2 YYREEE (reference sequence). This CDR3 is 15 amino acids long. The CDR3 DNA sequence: TGTGCCAGCAGCGGGGGGACCGGGGGATACAATGAGCAGTTCTTC. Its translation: CASSGGTGGYNEQFF.

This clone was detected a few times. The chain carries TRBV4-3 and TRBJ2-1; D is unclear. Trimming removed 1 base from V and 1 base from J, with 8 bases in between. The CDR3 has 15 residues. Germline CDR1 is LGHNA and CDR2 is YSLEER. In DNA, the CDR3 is TGCGCCAGCAGCCAAGTGGATAATTCCTACAATGAGCAGTTCTTC. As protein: CASSQVDNSYNEQFF.

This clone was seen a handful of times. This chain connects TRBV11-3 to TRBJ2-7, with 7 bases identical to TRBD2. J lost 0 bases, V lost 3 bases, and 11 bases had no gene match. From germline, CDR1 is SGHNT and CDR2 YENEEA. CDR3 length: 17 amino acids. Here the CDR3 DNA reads TGTGCCAGCAGCTTGTATGGTGCTAGCGGTGACTCCTACGAGCAGTACTTC. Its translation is CASSLYGASGDSYEQYF.

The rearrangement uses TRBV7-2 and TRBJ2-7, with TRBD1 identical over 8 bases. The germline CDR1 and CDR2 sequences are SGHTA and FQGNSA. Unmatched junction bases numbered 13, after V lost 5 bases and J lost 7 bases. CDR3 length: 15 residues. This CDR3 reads CASSEYGTGRGEQYF. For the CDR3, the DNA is TGTGCCAGCAGCGAGTACGGGACAGGTCGAGGGGAGCAGTACTTC.

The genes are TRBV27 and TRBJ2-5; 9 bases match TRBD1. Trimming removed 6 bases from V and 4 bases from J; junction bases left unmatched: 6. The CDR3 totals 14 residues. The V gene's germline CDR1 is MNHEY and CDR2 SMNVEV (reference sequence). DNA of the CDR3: TGTGCCAGCAGCCAACAGGGGGCACGAGAGACCCAGTACTTC. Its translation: CASSQQGARETQYF.

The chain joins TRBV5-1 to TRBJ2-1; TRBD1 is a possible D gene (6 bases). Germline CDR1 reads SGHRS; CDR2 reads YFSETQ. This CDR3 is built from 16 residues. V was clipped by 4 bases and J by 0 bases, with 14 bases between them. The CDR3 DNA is TGCGCCAGCAGCCCCGATGAGGGGGACTCCTACAATGAGCAGTTCTTC. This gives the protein CASSPDEGDSYNEQFF.

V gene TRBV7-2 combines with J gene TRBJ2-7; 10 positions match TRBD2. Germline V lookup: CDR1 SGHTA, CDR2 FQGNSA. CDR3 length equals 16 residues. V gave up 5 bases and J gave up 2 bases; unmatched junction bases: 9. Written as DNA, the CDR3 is TGTGCCAGCAGCCCAGATCTAGCGGGAGTGCCCTACGAGCAGTACTTC. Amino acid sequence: CASSPDLAGVPYEQYF.

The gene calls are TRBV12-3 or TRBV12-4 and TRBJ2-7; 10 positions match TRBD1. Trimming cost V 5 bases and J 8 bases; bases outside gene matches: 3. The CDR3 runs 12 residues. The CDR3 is CASSQGQGKQYF. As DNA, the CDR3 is TGTGCCAGCAGTCAGGGACAGGGGAAGCAGTACTTC.

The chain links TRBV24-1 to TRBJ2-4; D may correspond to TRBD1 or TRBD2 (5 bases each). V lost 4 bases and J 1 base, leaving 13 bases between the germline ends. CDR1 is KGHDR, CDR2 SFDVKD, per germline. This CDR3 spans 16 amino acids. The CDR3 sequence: CATSDPRGSAKNIQYF. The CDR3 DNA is TGTGCCACCAGTGACCCTCGGGGCAGTGCCAAAAACATTCAGTACTTC.

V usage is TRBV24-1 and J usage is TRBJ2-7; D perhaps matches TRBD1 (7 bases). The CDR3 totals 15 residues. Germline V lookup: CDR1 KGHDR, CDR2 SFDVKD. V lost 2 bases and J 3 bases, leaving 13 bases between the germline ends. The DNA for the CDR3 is TGTGCCACCAGTGATTCCCAGGGGGGAGACTACGAGCAGTACTTC. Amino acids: CATSDSQGGDYEQYF.

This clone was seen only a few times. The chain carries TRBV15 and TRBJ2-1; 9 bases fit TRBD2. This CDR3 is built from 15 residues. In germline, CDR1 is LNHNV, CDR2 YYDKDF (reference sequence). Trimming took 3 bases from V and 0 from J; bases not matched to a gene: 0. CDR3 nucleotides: TGTGCCACCAGCAGGACTAGCGGCTCCTACAATGAGCAGTTCTTC. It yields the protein CATSRTSGSYNEQFF. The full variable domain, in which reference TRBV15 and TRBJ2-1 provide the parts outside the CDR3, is DAMVIQNPRYQVTQFGKPVTLSCSQTLNHNVMYWYQQKSSQAPKLLFHYYDKDFNNEADTPDNFQSRRPNTSFCFLDIRSPGLGDTAMYLCATSRTSGSYNEQFFGPGTRLTVL.

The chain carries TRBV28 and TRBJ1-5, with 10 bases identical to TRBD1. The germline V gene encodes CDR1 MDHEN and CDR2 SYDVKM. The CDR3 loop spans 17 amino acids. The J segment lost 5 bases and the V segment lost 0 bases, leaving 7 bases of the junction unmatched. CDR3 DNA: TGTGCCAGCAGTTTATGGCGGGACAGGGGAGGGGATCAGCCCCAGCATTTT. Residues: CASSLWRDRGGDQPQHF. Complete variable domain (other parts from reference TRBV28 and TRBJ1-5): DVKVTQSSRYLVKRTGEKVFLECVQDMDHENMFWYRQDPGLGLRLIYFSYDVKMKEKGDIPEGYSVSREKKERFSLILESASTNQTSMYLCASSLWRDRGGDQPQHFGDGTRLSIL.

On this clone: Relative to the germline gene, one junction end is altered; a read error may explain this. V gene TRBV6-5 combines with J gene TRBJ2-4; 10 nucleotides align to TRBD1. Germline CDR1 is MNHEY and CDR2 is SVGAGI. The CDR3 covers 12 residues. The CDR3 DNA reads TGTGCCAGCAGTCCCTCGACAGGGGGCTATCACTTC. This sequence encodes CASSPSTGGYHF.

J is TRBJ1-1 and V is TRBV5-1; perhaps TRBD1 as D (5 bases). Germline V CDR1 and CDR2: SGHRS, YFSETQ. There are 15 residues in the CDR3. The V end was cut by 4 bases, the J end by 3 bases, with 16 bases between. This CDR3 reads CASSLTPGGDTEAFF. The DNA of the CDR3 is TGCGCCAGCAGCCTCACTCCTGGGGGTGACACTGAAGCTTTCTTT.

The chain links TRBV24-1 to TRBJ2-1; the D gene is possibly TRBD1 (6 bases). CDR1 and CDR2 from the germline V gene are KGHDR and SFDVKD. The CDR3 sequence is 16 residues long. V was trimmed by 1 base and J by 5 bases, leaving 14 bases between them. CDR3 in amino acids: CATSDFSSGVHNEQFF. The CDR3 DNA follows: TGTGCCACCAGTGATTTTAGCTCAGGGGTCCACAATGAGCAGTTCTTC.

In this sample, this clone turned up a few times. CDR3 residues: CASRLEGGETQYF. DNA for the CDR3: TGTGCCAGCCGACTAGAGGGGGGAGAGACCCAGTACTTC. This chain connects TRBV2 to TRBJ2-5; D might be TRBD1 or TRBD2, each matching 6 bases. Trimming removed 8 bases from V and 4 bases from J, with 14 bases in between. Germline V lookup: CDR1 SNHLY, CDR2 FYNNEI. This CDR3 spans 13 amino acids.

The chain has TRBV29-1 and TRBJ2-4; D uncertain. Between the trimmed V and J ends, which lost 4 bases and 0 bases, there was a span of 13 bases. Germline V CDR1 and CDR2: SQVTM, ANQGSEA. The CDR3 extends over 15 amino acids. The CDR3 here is CSVAVMYLAKNIQYF. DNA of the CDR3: TGCAGCGTTGCGGTGATGTACTTAGCCAAAAACATTCAGTACTTC.

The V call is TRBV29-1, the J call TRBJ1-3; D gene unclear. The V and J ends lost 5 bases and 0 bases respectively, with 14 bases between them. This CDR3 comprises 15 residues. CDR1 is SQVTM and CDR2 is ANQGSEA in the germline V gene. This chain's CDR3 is CSVQGPGGSGNTIYF. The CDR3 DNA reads TGCAGCGTTCAAGGCCCGGGCGGCTCTGGAAACACCATATATTTT. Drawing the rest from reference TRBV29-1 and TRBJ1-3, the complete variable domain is SAVISQKPSRDICQRGTSLTIQCQVDSQVTMMFWYRQQPGQSLTLIATANQGSEATYESGFVIDKFPISRPNLTFSTLTVSNMSPEDSSIYLCSVQGPGGSGNTIYFGEGSWLTVV.

CDR3 DNA sequence: TGTGCCAGCAGTTATGTCCTGGGTCAAGGGGAGACCCAGTACTTC. Its translation: CASSYVLGQGETQYF. V usage is TRBV6-2 or TRBV6-3 and J usage is TRBJ2-5; D not certain. Germline lookup yields CDR1 MNHEY and CDR2 SVGEGT. The V end lost 3 bases, the J end lost 5 bases, and 16 bases lay between the germline ends. CDR3 length equals 15 residues.

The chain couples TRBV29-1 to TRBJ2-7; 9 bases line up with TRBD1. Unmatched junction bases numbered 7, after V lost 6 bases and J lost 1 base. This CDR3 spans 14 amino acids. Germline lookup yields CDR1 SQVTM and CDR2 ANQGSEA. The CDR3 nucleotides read TGCAGCGTAAAACCGGGACAGGGTTCCTACGAGCAGTACTTC. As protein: CSVKPGQGSYEQYF.

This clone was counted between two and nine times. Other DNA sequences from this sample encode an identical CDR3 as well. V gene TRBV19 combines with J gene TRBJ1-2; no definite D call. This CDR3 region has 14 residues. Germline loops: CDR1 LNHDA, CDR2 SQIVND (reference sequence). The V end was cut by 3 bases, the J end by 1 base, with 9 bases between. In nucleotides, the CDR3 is TGTGCCAGTAGTATCGGCGGATATAACTATGGCTACACCTTC. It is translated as CASSIGGYNYGYTF.

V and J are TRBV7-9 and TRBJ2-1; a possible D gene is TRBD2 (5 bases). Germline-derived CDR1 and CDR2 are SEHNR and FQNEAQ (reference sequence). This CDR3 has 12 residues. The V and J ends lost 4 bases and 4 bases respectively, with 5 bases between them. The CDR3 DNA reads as TGTGCCAGCAGCTGGGAGTACAATGAGCAGTTCTTC. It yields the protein CASSWEYNEQFF. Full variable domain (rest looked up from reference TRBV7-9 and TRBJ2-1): DTGVSQNPRHKITKRGQNVTFRCDPISEHNRLYWYRQTLGQGPEFLTYFQNEAQLEKSRLLSDRFSAERPKGSFSTLEIQRTEQGDSAMYLCASSWEYNEQFFGPGTRLTVL.

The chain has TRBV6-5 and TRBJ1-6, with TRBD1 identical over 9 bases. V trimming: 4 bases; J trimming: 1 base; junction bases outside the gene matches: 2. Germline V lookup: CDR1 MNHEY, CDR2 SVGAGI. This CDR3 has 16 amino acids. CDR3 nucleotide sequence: TGTGCCAGCAGTTTCGACAGGGGGTCCTATAATTCACCCCTCCACTTT. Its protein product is CASSFDRGSYNSPLHF.